The clone carrying this T cell receptor beta chain showed up just a few times. Its antigen remains unknown. Amplification targeted the TCR beta CDR3 regions, with RNA transcripts as the source material. The authors performed first-round RT-PCR with HTBI primers and then a second-round multiplex PCR. One entry per CDR3 protein results from TCRdb running MiXCR on the multiplex PCR reads. The sample contains 650,000 to 900,000 distinct CDR3 sequences, 40% of which appear only once. The CDR3 consists of 15 residues. The germline V gene has CDR1 MNHEY and CDR2 SVGAGI. V was clipped by 0 bases and J by 5 bases, with 13 bases between them. The sample comes from a study of Graves' ophthalmopathy and Graves' hyperthyroidism. Broader study findings: Ophthalmopathy progression cases were predicted by the model with approximately 66% sensitivity and more than 72% specificity.

Having ophthalmopathy, the donors showed moderate-to-severe activity, CAS ≥3 and NOSPECS ≥4, with disease lasting under 3 months. Patients were left out if they had other autoimmune diseases, uncontrolled infections, pregnancy or lactation. What was sequenced was peripheral blood. This sequence joins TRBV6-5 and TRBJ2-5; possibly TRBD1 for D (7 bases). The receptor was isolated from an adult man with Graves' ophthalmopathy. CDR3 sequence: CASSYSGQGGETQYF. The CDR3 region has the DNA TGTGCCAGCAGTTACTCGGGTCAGGGGGGTGAGACCCAGTACTTC.